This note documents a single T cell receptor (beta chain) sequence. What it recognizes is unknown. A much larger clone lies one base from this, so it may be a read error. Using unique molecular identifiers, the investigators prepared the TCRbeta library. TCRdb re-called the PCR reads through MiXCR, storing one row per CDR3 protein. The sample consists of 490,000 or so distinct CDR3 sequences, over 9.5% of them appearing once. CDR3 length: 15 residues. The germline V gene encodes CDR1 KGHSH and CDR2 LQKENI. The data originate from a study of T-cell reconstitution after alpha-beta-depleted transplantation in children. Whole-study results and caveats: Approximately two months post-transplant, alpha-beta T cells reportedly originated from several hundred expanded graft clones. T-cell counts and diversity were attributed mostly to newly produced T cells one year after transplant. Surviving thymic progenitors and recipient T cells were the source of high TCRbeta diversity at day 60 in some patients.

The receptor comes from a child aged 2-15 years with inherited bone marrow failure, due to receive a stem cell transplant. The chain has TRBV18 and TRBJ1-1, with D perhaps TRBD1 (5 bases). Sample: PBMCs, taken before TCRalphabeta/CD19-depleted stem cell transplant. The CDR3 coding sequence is TGTGCCAGCTCTTACGCCAGACAGCTGAACACTGAAGCTTTGTTT. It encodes CASSYARQLNTEALF. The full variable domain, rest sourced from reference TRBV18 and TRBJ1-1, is NAGVMQNPRHLVRRRGQEARLRCSPMKGHSHVYWYRQLPEEGLKFMVYLQKENIIDESGMPKERFSAEFPKEGPSILRIQQVVRGDSAAYFCASSYARQLNTEALFGQGTRLTVV.